The 21 T cell receptor beta chains reported below all come from one sample, sequenced in a study of blood T cells in healthy people across ages. PCR was performed a second time for roughly 7 to 12 cycles using a sample-barcoded 5' primer and a J-beta primer mix. MiXCR, applied by TCRdb to the 5' RACE reads, yields one record per CDR3 protein. The profile shows roughly 550,000 distinct CDR3 sequences, under 30% of them singletons. These sequences were also reported in another study, on T cells of mothers and their children.

Sequencing input: blood. The receptors were gathered from a boy between 10 and 17 years old in good health.

The chain couples TRBV7-2 to TRBJ2-3, with D possibly matching TRBD1 (5 bases). Trimming left V 8 bases short and J 1 base short, with 16 bases between. This CDR3 has 15 amino acids. Germline V CDR1 and CDR2: SGHTA, FQGNSA. CDR3 in amino acids: CASLVQGGGTDTQYF. CDR3 DNA sequence: TGTGCCAGCCTCGTCCAGGGTGGGGGCACAGATACGCAGTATTTT.

The V gene is TRBV20-1, the J gene TRBJ2-3, with unresolved D. Trimming stripped 6 bases from V and 5 bases from J, with 18 bases between. The CDR3 totals 14 residues. Germline CDR1 DFQATT, CDR2 SNEGSKA (reference sequence). The CDR3 sequence: CSAPDQARGDTQYF. The CDR3 DNA reads TGCAGTGCGCCGGACCAAGCCAGAGGAGATACGCAGTATTTT.

This clonotype was picked up a small number of times. The rearrangement links TRBV6-6 to TRBJ1-2; TRBD1 matches 7 bases. Looked up from germline, CDR1 is MNHNY and CDR2 is SVGAGI (reference sequence). V shed 5 bases, J shed 3 bases, and the junction held 9 bases outside the gene matches. The CDR3 length is 15 residues. The DNA of the CDR3 is TGTGCCAGCAGTCAGACAGGGACGGGATACTATGGCTACACCTTC. Translating it yields CASSQTGTGYYGYTF.

This clonotype showed up just a few times. One junction end disagrees with the germline gene, perhaps due to a read error. The V call is TRBV3-1, the J call TRBJ2-3, with 7 bases that match TRBD1. This CDR3 contains 17 residues. CDR1 is LGHDT, CDR2 YNNKEL, per germline (reference sequence). CDR3 loop: CASSQDSGQAITDTQYF. The CDR3 coding sequence is TGTGCCAGTAGCCAAGACTCAGGACAGGCTATCACAGATACGCAGTATTTT.

This rearrangement joins TRBV6-1 to TRBJ2-5; 7 bases line up with TRBD1. The V gene end was trimmed by 4 bases and the J gene end by 2 bases; junction bases not matched to a gene: 4. The germline gives CDR1 MNHNS, CDR2 SASEGT. The CDR3 is 14 residues long. The CDR3 nucleotides read TGTGCCAGCAGTGTCCGACAGGGACAAGAGACCCAGTACTTC. Translated: CASSVRQGQETQYF.

The table lists this clonotype with many counts. The DNA of the CDR3 is TGTGCCATCAGTGCCAGGGGGGATGAAAAACTGTTTTTT. Its protein is CAISARGDEKLFF. V is TRBV10-3 and J is TRBJ1-4; TRBD1 matches 7 bases. The germline V gene has CDR1 ENHRY and CDR2 SYGVKD. There are 13 residues in the CDR3. Unmatched junction bases numbered 2, after V lost 4 bases and J lost 6 bases.

The sample holds a few counts of this clonotype. The rearrangement uses TRBV9 and TRBJ2-4, with 7 bases fitting TRBD2. CDR3 length: 17 residues. The V gene end was trimmed by 0 bases and the J gene end by 7 bases; junction bases not matched to a gene: 13. The V gene's germline CDR1 is SGDLS and CDR2 YYNGEE. The CDR3 sequence is CASSVAAGVGAGNIQYF. In DNA form, the CDR3 reads TGTGCCAGCAGCGTAGCGGCGGGAGTAGGGGCGGGGAACATTCAGTACTTC. Supplemented by reference TRBV9 and TRBJ2-4, the full variable domain reads DSGVTQTPKHLITATGQRVTLRCSPRSGDLSVYWYQQSLDQGLQFLIQYYNGEERAKGNILERFSAQQFPDLHSELNLSSLELGDSALYFCASSVAAGVGAGNIQYFGAGTRLSVL.

This clonotype turned up a few times. The chain links TRBV28 to TRBJ2-1; 8 bases are a match to TRBD2. This CDR3 has 14 amino acids. Germline V CDR1 and CDR2: MDHEN, SYDVKM. The trim removed 8 bases at V and 5 bases at J, leaving 8 bases unmatched. In DNA form, the CDR3 reads TGTGCCAGCTGTAGCGGGAACAAGAACAATGAGCAGTTCTTC. Amino acids: CASCSGNKNNEQFF.

This clonotype was detected only a few times. The chain links TRBV7-2 to TRBJ2-5, with D unresolved. Trimming left V 5 bases short and J 2 bases short, with 12 bases between. CDR1 is SGHTA and CDR2 is FQGNSA in the germline V gene. This CDR3 is built from 14 residues. CDR3: CASSPGSYQETQYF. As DNA, the CDR3 is TGTGCCAGCAGCCCCGGCTCTTATCAAGAGACCCAGTACTTC.

A remark on this clonotype: Given the absence of the conserved phenylalanine or tryptophan at the CDR3 end, a read error is likely. The chain recombines TRBV11-2 with TRBJ2-5; D tentatively reads TRBD1 or TRBD2 (5 bases each). Germline V gene lookup returns CDR1 SGHAT and CDR2 FQNNGV. Deletions cut 3 bases from V and 7 bases from J, with 42 bases between. This CDR3 comprises 23 residues. The CDR3 sequence: CASSFGAPNLPPGVVAARGTQYL. CDR3 DNA sequence: TGTGCCAGCAGCTTCGGGGCACCCAACCTTCCTCCCGGTGTGGTAGCTGCTAGGGGGACCCAGTACCTC.

This clonotype was found a few times. This chain joins TRBV28 and TRBJ2-5; 8 bases are shared with TRBD1. This CDR3 is 15 amino acids long. Trimming cost V 8 bases and J 3 bases; bases outside gene matches: 11. CDR1 is MDHEN, CDR2 SYDVKM, per germline. The CDR3 sequence is CASGGTGVSKETQYF. CDR3 DNA sequence: TGTGCCAGCGGAGGGACAGGCGTTAGTAAAGAGACCCAGTACTTC.

The gene calls are TRBV28 and TRBJ2-3; D is unclear. Germline values: CDR1 MDHEN, CDR2 SYDVKM. The CDR3 contains 15 residues. V gave up 1 base and J gave up 12 bases, with 20 bases separating them. The DNA for the CDR3 is TGTGCCAGCAGTTTATTCTGGGATTCCACAGACCCCCAGTATTTT. Protein product: CASSLFWDSTDPQYF.

The rearrangement uses TRBV29-1 and TRBJ1-4; possibly TRBD1 for D (6 bases). Trimming shortened V by 7 bases and J by 8 bases, and 14 bases separated the two germline ends. The CDR3 covers 12 residues. In germline, CDR1 is SQVTM, CDR2 ANQGSEA. CDR3 sequence reads: CSAGGSREKLFF. As DNA, the CDR3 is TGCAGCGCGGGGGGCAGCAGAGAAAAACTGTTTTTT.

This chain uses TRBV7-2 with TRBJ2-5, with TRBD2 as a possible D gene (6 bases). The DNA end is a closer match to TRBJ2-7, so the J assignment may be wrong. CDR3 length equals 14 residues. Germline values: CDR1 SGHTA, CDR2 FQGNSA. The CDR3 spells CASSLELGGYEQYF. Here the CDR3 DNA reads TGTGCCAGCAGCTTAGAATTGGGGGGCTACGAGCAGTACTTC.

The rearrangement links TRBV29-1 to TRBJ1-3, with 7 bases fitting TRBD1. The V gene end was trimmed by 1 base and the J gene end by 2 bases; junction bases not matched to a gene: 8. This CDR3 spans 16 amino acids. Germline V gives CDR1 SQVTM, CDR2 ANQGSEA. In nucleotides, the CDR3 is TGCAGCGTTGAAGGGGGGACAGCTATCGCTGGAAACACCATATATTTT. Translation: CSVEGGTAIAGNTIYF.

V is TRBV5-6 and J is TRBJ1-3, with TRBD1 as a possible D gene (6 bases). The germline gives CDR1 SGHDT, CDR2 YYEEEE. The CDR3 covers 15 residues. The V gene lost 4 bases and the J gene lost 0 bases, with 11 bases spanning the gap. The CDR3 coding sequence is TGTGCCAGCAGCATCGACAGGAGCTCTGGAAACACCATATATTTT. Translated, it gives CASSIDRSSGNTIYF.

This clonotype occurred a few times. The rearrangement uses TRBV12-3 or TRBV12-4 and TRBJ1-2, with D possibly matching TRBD1 (6 bases). The CDR3 loop spans 16 amino acids. Trimming removed 3 bases at V and 1 base at J, with 15 bases between. The CDR3 region is CASSFQGIPLNYGYTF. The CDR3 DNA sequence: TGTGCCAGCAGTTTCCAGGGGATCCCCCTTAACTATGGCTACACCTTC.

This clonotype was counted only a few times. The chain joins TRBV20-1 to TRBJ1-4; D is uncertain. Deletions cut 5 bases from V and 5 bases from J, with 9 bases between. Germline CDR1 and CDR2: DFQATT and SNEGSKA (reference sequence). The CDR3 totals 12 residues. Here the CDR3 DNA reads TGCAGTGCTGCTGGACGAAATGAAAAACTGTTTTTT. This sequence encodes CSAAGRNEKLFF.

A few counts support this clonotype. This chain uses TRBV7-2 with TRBJ2-1; D call uncertain. In germline, CDR1 is SGHTA, CDR2 FQGNSA. Between the trimmed V and J ends, which lost 3 bases and 4 bases, there was a span of 7 bases. The CDR3 sequence is 13 residues long. CDR3 nucleotide sequence: TGTGCCAGCAGCTTTGCTACGTACAATGAGCAGTTCTTC. It encodes CASSFATYNEQFF.

The chain joins TRBV5-1 to TRBJ2-1; 8 nucleotides align to TRBD2. CDR1 and CDR2 (germline): SGHRS, YFSETQ. This CDR3 is 15 amino acids long. The V and J ends lost 4 bases and 3 bases, in that order; junction bases with no gene match: 6. The DNA for the CDR3 is TGCGCCAGCAGCGGCGGAGCGGGGGTCTACAATGAGCAGTTCTTC. Amino acids: CASSGGAGVYNEQFF.

This clonotype was detected many times. The chain couples TRBV4-1 to TRBJ2-5, with D perhaps matching TRBD2 (6 bases). The V end was cut by 0 bases, the J end by 1 base, with 9 bases between. This CDR3 spans 15 amino acids. Germline loops: CDR1 MGHRA, CDR2 YSYEKL. CDR3 sequence reads: CASSQDRGFQETQYF. The DNA of the CDR3 is TGCGCCAGCAGCCAAGATCGGGGGTTCCAAGAGACCCAGTACTTC.